A single sample gave rise to the 13 T cell receptor beta chains below, sequenced in a study of vaccination and CD4 T cells after COVID-19. These TCRs are of unknown antigen specificity. Treatment indicated: approximately nine-day PBMC culture with coronavirus spike peptide pools or control peptides (ViraFEST assay). Oncomine TCR Beta short-read sequencing was applied to DNA from cultured CD4+ T cells. One entry per CDR3 protein results from TCRdb running MiXCR on the PCR reads. The table lists approximately 14,000 distinct CDR3 sequences, approximately 55% of them singletons. The material sequenced was CD4+ T cells from blood, cultured in vitro, taken before SARS-CoV-2 vaccination. Source of these receptors: a human donor who had recovered from COVID-19.

The V gene is TRBV5-8, the J gene TRBJ2-5; D is possibly TRBD1 (5 bases). Looked up from germline, CDR1 is SGHTS and CDR2 is YDEGEE. The ends were cut back, 2 bases at V and 2 bases at J, with 13 bases in the middle. The CDR3 extends over 15 amino acids. CDR3 DNA sequence: TGTGCCAGCAGCTTAGGCGACAGTACTCAAGAGACCCAGTACTTC. Residues: CASSLGDSTQETQYF. The variable domain in full, completed from reference TRBV5-8 and TRBJ2-5, reads EAGVTQSPTHLIKTRGQQATLRCSPISGHTSVYWYQQALGLGLQFLLWYDEGEERNRGNFPPRFSGRQFPNYSSELNVNALELEDSALYLCASSLGDSTQETQYFGPGTRLLVL.

The chain employs TRBV29-1 and TRBJ1-1, with a possible D match to TRBD1 (6 bases). CDR1 SQVTM and CDR2 ANQGSEA come from the germline V gene. The CDR3 contains 13 residues. V gave up 7 bases and J gave up 1 base, with 13 bases separating them. In nucleotides, the CDR3 is TGCAGCGGCCGGACAGCTACGAACACTGAAGCTTTCTTT. Protein: CSGRTATNTEAFF. Looking up the rest from reference TRBV29-1 and TRBJ1-1 gives the full variable domain: SAVISQKPSRDICQRGTSLTIQCQVDSQVTMMFWYRQQPGQSLTLIATANQGSEATYESGFVIDKFPISRPNLTFSTLTVSNMSPEDSSIYLCSGRTATNTEAFFGQGTRLTVV.

This clonotype was observed a handful of times. The CDR3 bases are TGTGCCAGCAGGGAGGACTCCGGGGGTCAGCCCCAGCATTTT. Protein sequence: CASREDSGGQPQHF. This chain connects TRBV6-4 to TRBJ1-5; D is possibly TRBD1 (5 bases). Germline lookup yields CDR1 MRHNA and CDR2 SNTAGT. V was shortened by 6 bases and J by 6 bases, with 15 bases between the two germline ends. This CDR3 has 14 amino acids.

The chain carries TRBV7-3 and TRBJ2-1; 9 bases map to TRBD2. CDR1 SGHTA and CDR2 FQGTGA come from the germline V gene. Trimming took 2 bases from V and 8 from J; bases not matched to a gene: 10. CDR3 length: 16 residues. CDR3 amino acids: CASSLLGGLADDEQFF. For the CDR3, the DNA is TGTGCCAGCAGCTTATTAGGGGGACTAGCAGATGATGAGCAGTTCTTC.

The genes are TRBV20-1 and TRBJ2-3; 8 nucleotides line up with TRBD2. Unmatched junction bases numbered 8, after V lost 0 bases and J lost 3 bases. Germline CDR1 reads DFQATT; CDR2 reads SNEGSKA (reference sequence). This CDR3 has 16 amino acids. The CDR3 loop is CSAREGHSGRTDTQYF. As DNA, the CDR3 is TGCAGTGCTAGAGAGGGTCACAGCGGGAGAACAGATACGCAGTATTTT.

In this sample, this clonotype turned up a few times. The chain recombines TRBV20-1 with TRBJ2-3; 15 bases match TRBD2. CDR3 length: 15 residues. V lost 0 bases and J lost 6; bases outside the gene matches: 1. The germline V gene has CDR1 DFQATT and CDR2 SNEGSKA (reference sequence). The CDR3 spells CSAREGTSGRDTQYF. The CDR3 bases are TGCAGTGCTAGAGAGGGGACTAGCGGGAGGGATACGCAGTATTTT.

This sequence joins TRBV28 and TRBJ2-3; D remains unclear. V was cut by 11 bases and J by 4 bases, with 7 bases left in between. The germline V gene has CDR1 MDHEN and CDR2 SYDVKM. The CDR3 has 10 residues. This CDR3 is CALRPDTQYF. In DNA, the CDR3 is TGTGCCCTACGGCCAGATACGCAGTATTTT.

This clonotype was seen only a few times. The gene calls are TRBV7-9 and TRBJ2-5; D gene uncertain. CDR1 is SEHNR, CDR2 FQNEAQ, per germline (reference sequence). The CDR3 spans 10 residues. Trimming left V 5 bases short and J 5 bases short, with 3 bases between. The DNA of the CDR3 is TGTGCCAGCAGCGGGGAGACCCAGTACTTC. Amino acid sequence: CASSGETQYF. Full variable domain (remainder filled in from reference TRBV7-9 and TRBJ2-5): DTGVSQNPRHKITKRGQNVTFRCDPISEHNRLYWYRQTLGQGPEFLTYFQNEAQLEKSRLLSDRFSAERPKGSFSTLEIQRTEQGDSAMYLCASSGETQYFGPGTRLLVL.

This clonotype was found a few times. V and J are TRBV2 and TRBJ2-2; TRBD1 matches at 8 bases. Germline V gives CDR1 SNHLY, CDR2 FYNNEI. Trimming cost V 6 bases and J 3 bases; bases outside gene matches: 3. The CDR3 runs 14 residues. The CDR3 reads CASRATGDTGELFF. The CDR3 region has the DNA TGTGCCAGCAGGGCGACAGGGGACACCGGGGAGCTGTTTTTT.

The chain couples TRBV9 to TRBJ2-5; maybe TRBD2 (6 bases). V lost 4 bases and J lost 5, with 12 bases in between. This CDR3 has 13 amino acids. The germline V gene has CDR1 SGDLS and CDR2 YYNGEE. CDR3 sequence (DNA): TGTGCCAGCAGCAAACTAGCTTGGGAGACCCAGTACTTC. Its protein product is CASSKLAWETQYF.

V usage is TRBV10-3 and J usage is TRBJ1-2; possible D gene TRBD1, 6 bases. The germline V gene encodes CDR1 ENHRY and CDR2 SYGVKD. The CDR3 covers 14 residues. Trimming stripped 3 bases from V and 4 bases from J, with 12 bases between. The CDR3 region has the DNA TGTGCCATCAGTGACAGGGGAGAGGGCTATGGCTACACCTTC. Translated, it gives CAISDRGEGYGYTF.

CDR3 amino acids: CASSNGVGSVQETQYF. The CDR3 nucleotides read TGTGCCAGCTCAAACGGGGTCGGGAGTGTACAAGAGACCCAGTACTTC. The chain uses TRBV6-6 and TRBJ2-5; the D gene is possibly TRBD2 (6 bases). From germline, CDR1 is MNHNY and CDR2 SVGAGI (reference sequence). The length of the CDR3 is 16 residues. V was clipped by 8 bases and J by 2 bases, with 21 bases between them.

V usage is TRBV7-2 and J usage is TRBJ2-1; TRBD2 is a possible D gene (5 bases). V was shortened by 5 bases and J by 8 bases, with 10 bases between the two germline ends. The CDR3 is 12 residues long. The germline gives CDR1 SGHTA, CDR2 FQGNSA. This chain's CDR3 is CASSLTSYEQFF. The CDR3 region has the DNA TGTGCCAGCAGCCTTACTAGTTATGAGCAGTTCTTC.